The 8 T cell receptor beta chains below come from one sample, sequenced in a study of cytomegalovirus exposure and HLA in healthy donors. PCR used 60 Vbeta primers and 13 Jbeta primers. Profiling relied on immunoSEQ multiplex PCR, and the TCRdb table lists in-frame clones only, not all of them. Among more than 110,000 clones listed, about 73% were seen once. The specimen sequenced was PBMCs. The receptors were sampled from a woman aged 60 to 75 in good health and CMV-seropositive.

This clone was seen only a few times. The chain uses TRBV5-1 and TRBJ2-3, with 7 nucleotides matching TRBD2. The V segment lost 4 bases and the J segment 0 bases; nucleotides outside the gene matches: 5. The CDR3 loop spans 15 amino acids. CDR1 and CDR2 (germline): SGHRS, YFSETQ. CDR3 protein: CASSILAQSTDTQYF. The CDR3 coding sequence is TGCGCCAGCAGCATACTAGCGCAGAGCACAGATACGCAGTATTTT.

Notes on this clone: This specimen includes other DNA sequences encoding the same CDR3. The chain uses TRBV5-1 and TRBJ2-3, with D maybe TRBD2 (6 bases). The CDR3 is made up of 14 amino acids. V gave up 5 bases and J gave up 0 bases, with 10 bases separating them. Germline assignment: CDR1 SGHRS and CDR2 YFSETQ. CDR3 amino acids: CASSSGLSTDTQYF. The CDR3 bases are TGCGCCAGCAGTTCGGGACTGAGCACAGATACGCAGTATTTT. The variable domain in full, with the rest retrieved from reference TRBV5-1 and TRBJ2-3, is KAGVTQTPRYLIKTRGQQVTLSCSPISGHRSVSWYQQTPGQGLQFLFEYFSETQRNKGNFPGRFSGRQFSNSRSEMNVSTLELGDSALYLCASSSGLSTDTQYFGPGTRLTVL.

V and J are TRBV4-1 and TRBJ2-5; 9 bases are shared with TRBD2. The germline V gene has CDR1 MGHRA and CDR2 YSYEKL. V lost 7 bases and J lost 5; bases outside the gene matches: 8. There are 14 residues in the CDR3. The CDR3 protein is CASNGGRAGETQYF. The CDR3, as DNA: TGCGCCAGCAATGGCGGGAGGGCCGGTGAGACCCAGTACTTC.

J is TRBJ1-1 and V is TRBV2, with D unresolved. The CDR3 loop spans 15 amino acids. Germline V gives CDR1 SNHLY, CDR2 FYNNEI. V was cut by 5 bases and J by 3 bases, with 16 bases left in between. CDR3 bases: TGTGCCAGCAGTAGAGGCGAGGGAAAGTACACTGAAGCTTTCTTT. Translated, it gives CASSRGEGKYTEAFF.

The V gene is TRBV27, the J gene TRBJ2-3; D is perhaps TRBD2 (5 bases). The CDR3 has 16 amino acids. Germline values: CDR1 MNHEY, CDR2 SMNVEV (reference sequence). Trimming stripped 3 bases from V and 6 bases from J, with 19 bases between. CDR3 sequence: CASSFSGRRSVDTQYF. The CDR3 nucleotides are TGTGCCAGCAGTTTCTCCGGAAGGAGGTCGGTCGATACGCAGTATTTT.

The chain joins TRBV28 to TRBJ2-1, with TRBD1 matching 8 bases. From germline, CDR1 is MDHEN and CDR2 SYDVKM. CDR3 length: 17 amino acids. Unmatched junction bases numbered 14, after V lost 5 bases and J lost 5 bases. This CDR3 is CASSPGQARTPNNEQFF. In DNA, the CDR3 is TGTGCCAGCAGTCCGGGACAGGCCAGGACTCCGAACAATGAGCAGTTCTTC.

The CDR3 loop reads CASSSSGGGRAGEQYF. The CDR3 DNA follows: TGTGCCAGCAGCTCCTCTGGGGGGGGGCGCGCCGGCGAGCAGTACTTC. The rearrangement joins TRBV7-9 to TRBJ2-7, with D possibly being TRBD2 (7 bases). The germline V gene has CDR1 SEHNR and CDR2 FQNEAQ (reference sequence). The CDR3 spans 16 residues. V was trimmed by 4 bases and J by 6 bases, leaving 22 bases between them.

CDR3 DNA: TGTGCCAGCAGCGTAGGACAGGGGGATGAAAAACTGTTTTTT. Its translation: CASSVGQGDEKLFF. The chain employs TRBV9 and TRBJ1-4; 9 bases align to TRBD1. V lost 0 bases, J lost 6 bases, and 0 bases stayed unmatched. Germline lookup yields CDR1 SGDLS and CDR2 YYNGEE. This CDR3 has 14 amino acids. Full variable domain (outside the CDR3, taken from reference TRBV9 and TRBJ1-4): DSGVTQTPKHLITATGQRVTLRCSPRSGDLSVYWYQQSLDQGLQFLIQYYNGEERAKGNILERFSAQQFPDLHSELNLSSLELGDSALYFCASSVGQGDEKLFFGSGTQLSVL.